Sequencing of this TCR beta chain was carried out in a study of T cell changes during pregnancy in multiple sclerosis. The trim removed 0 bases at V and 4 bases at J, leaving 5 bases unmatched. This CDR3 contains 15 residues. Looked up from germline, CDR1 is SGHNT and CDR2 is YYREEE (reference sequence). This table comes from immunoSEQ multiplex PCR, and its TCRdb copy is limited to in-frame clones, with some not included. The table lists 95,000 to 150,000 clones, under 95% of them singletons. V gene TRBV5-4 combines with J gene TRBJ1-2, with 8 bases aligning to TRBD1. This receptor was identified in a female donor with multiple sclerosis, enrolled in a pregnancy study. The material sequenced was peripheral blood, taken before pregnancy. CDR3: CASSLAGRGLYGYTF. DNA for the CDR3: TGTGCCAGCAGCTTGGCGGGCAGGGGGCTCTATGGCTACACCTTC.